Below, one TCR beta chain is given with its context. The data originate from a study of blood T cell repertoires in COVID-19. About the study: Italy, Spain and the United States were the sources of the convalescent and acute COVID-19 samples. T cells, B-cell-depleted T cells, or PBMCs provided the cDNA or gDNA that served as material.

Original analysis: Using reference gene primer amplification, nucleated cell counts were estimated. Repertoires were generated with immunoSEQ multiplex PCR, while TCRdb's copy carries only in-frame clones and drops some. The V and J calls and clone size were taken over from that table, and D and trimming were inferred from the DNA. The data contain under 300,000 clones, 80% to 85% of them singletons. The V gene lost 6 bases and the J gene lost 8 bases, with 16 bases spanning the gap. This CDR3 contains 14 residues. Per the germline V gene, CDR1 is MGHDK and CDR2 is SYGVNS. The V and J genes are TRBV25-1 and TRBJ1-4; D perhaps matches TRBD1 (5 bases). The sequencing sample was made of peripheral blood. The receptor was isolated from an older woman with active or convalescent COVID-19. CDR3 region: CASSTGWGTEKLFF. CDR3 coding DNA: TGTGCCAGCAGCACAGGTTGGGGAACCGAAAAACTGTTTTTT. The full variable domain, with the rest looked up from reference TRBV25-1 and TRBJ1-4, is EADIYQTPRYLVIGTGKKITLECSQTMGHDKMYWYQQDPGMELHLIHYSYGVNSTEKGDLSSESTVSRIRTEHFPLTLESARPSHTSQYLCASSTGWGTEKLFFGSGTQLSVL.